The rows below give T cell receptor beta chains drawn from one sample of a study of T cell responses to AZD1222 COVID-19 vaccine. Here immunoSEQ multiplex PCR was the method, and the copy in TCRdb shows in-frame clones only, minus some. The data show about 150,000 clones, with approximately 90% seen just once and about 3.8% held by the top ten. The source was peripheral blood, collected 28 days after the second AZD1222 dose. Every receptor here comes from an adult who received the AZD1222 COVID-19 vaccine. Both conserved end residues are part of each CDR3. A D gene is named only where the DNA matches it firmly. Rows may omit the clone size; those that give it use once, few, many or a size class.

clone_size d_call j_call v_call cdr3_aa cdr3_nt
NA NA TRBJ1-3 TRBV7-9 CASRVGGSGNTIYF TGTGCCAGCAGAGTAGGAGGGTCTGGAAACACCATATATTTT
NA NA TRBJ1-2 TRBV6-5 CASSYTPNHYGYTF TGTGCCAGCAGTTACACCCCAAACCACTATGGCTACACCTTC
NA NA TRBJ1-1 TRBV6-5 CASSYSNKGNTEAFF TGTGCCAGCAGTTACTCGAACAAGGGGAACACTGAAGCTTTCTTT
NA TRBD1 TRBJ1-2 TRBV7-2 CASRGQDRYGYTF TGTGCCAGCAGGGGACAGGACCGTTATGGCTACACCTTC
NA NA TRBJ1-2 TRBV2 CASSEQGGGYGYTF TGTGCCAGCAGTGAACAGGGCGGCGGCTATGGCTACACCTTC
NA TRBD2 TRBJ2-3 TRBV5-1 CASSSGTSGTDTQYF TGCGCCAGCAGCTCGGGGACTAGCGGAACAGATACGCAGTATTTT
NA TRBD1 TRBJ1-1 TRBV27 CASSSALWDRHEAFF TGTGCCAGCAGCTCCGCCCTTTGGGACAGACATGAAGCTTTCTTT
few NA TRBJ2-2 TRBV5-4 CASSYGRTNTGELFF TGTGCCAGCAGCTACGGACGGACGAACACCGGGGAGCTGTTTTTT
NA TRBD1 TRBJ1-1 TRBV12-3/TRBV12-4 CASKDRGATEAFF TGTGCCAGCAAGGACAGGGGAGCCACTGAAGCTTTCTTT
NA TRBD2 TRBJ2-3 TRBV6-5 CASRGAGESSGTQYF TGTGCCAGCAGGGGAGCGGGAGAAAGCTCAGGTACGCAGTATTTT
NA NA TRBJ1-6 TRBV4-1 CASSQDGYNSPLHF TGCGCCAGCAGCCAAGACGGATATAATTCACCCCTCCACTTT
NA NA TRBJ2-3 TRBV11-3 CASSLALGGPSSTQYF TGTGCCAGCAGCTTAGCATTAGGCGGGCCATCCTCGACGCAGTATTTT
NA NA TRBJ2-7 TRBV11-2 CASSLGQPYEQYF TGTGCCAGCAGCTTAGGGCAGCCTTACGAGCAGTACTTC
NA NA TRBJ2-7 TRBV14 CASSQDQGWGYEQYF TGTGCCAGCAGCCAAGATCAGGGGTGGGGCTACGAGCAGTACTTC
NA TRBD1 TRBJ2-5 TRBV11-3 CASSPRQGAAQETQYF TGTGCCAGCAGCCCGAGACAGGGGGCGGCCCAAGAGACCCAGTACTTC
NA NA TRBJ2-1 TRBV15 CATSRDRSNEQFF TGTGCCACCAGCAGAGATAGGAGTAATGAGCAGTTCTTC
NA NA TRBJ2-7 TRBV19 CASSFPGYEQYF TGTGCCAGTTCCTTCCCGGGCTACGAGCAGTACTTC
NA TRBD1 TRBJ2-5 TRBV11-2 CASSEGTGGGETQYF TGTGCCAGCAGCGAGGGGACAGGGGGCGGGGAGACCCAGTACTTC
NA NA TRBJ1-1 TRBV18 CASSPRPLNTEAFF TGTGCCAGCTCACCACGCCCCTTGAACACTGAAGCTTTCTTT
NA NA TRBJ2-1 TRBV25-1 CASSEYSGAGNEQFF TGTGCCAGCAGTGAATATAGCGGTGCGGGAAATGAGCAGTTCTTC
NA TRBD1 TRBJ2-6 TRBV7-3 CASSPGTGGANVLTF TGTGCCAGCAGCCCCGGGACAGGGGGGGCCAACGTCCTGACTTTC
NA TRBD1 TRBJ1-4 TRBV9 CASSTRTGSNEKLFF TGTGCCAGCAGCACCCGGACAGGGTCTAATGAAAAACTGTTTTTT
NA NA TRBJ2-5 TRBV6-2/TRBV6-3 CASSYADPVVGTQYF TGTGCCAGCAGTTACGCGGACCCGGTCGTTGGGACCCAGTACTTC
once TRBD1 TRBJ2-6 TRBV6-6 CASSRTGQADTSGANVLTF TGTGCCAGCAGTCGGACCGGACAGGCGGATACCTCTGGGGCCAACGTCCTGACTTTC
once TRBD2 TRBJ2-7 TRBV19 CASSTRSGGVEQYF TGTGCCAGTAGTACACGTAGCGGGGGGGTGGAGCAGTACTTC
once NA TRBJ1-3 TRBV30 CAWSGDPGSGNTIYF TGTGCCTGGAGTGGGGACCCGGGTAGTGGAAACACCATATATTTT
NA NA TRBJ2-3 TRBV6-1 CASSEDRLLRQYF TGTGCCAGCAGTGAAGATAGACTACTTCGGCAGTATTTT
NA NA TRBJ1-5 TRBV12-3/TRBV12-4 CASTVGNQPQHF TGTGCCAGCACGGTGGGGAATCAGCCCCAGCATTTT
NA NA TRBJ2-5 TRBV30 CAWSVGSVKGETQYF TGTGCCTGGAGTGTCGGTTCGGTAAAGGGAGAGACCCAGTACTTC
NA TRBD2 TRBJ2-2 TRBV2 CASRGAGGGPPNTGELFF TGTGCCAGCAGAGGTGCGGGAGGGGGCCCTCCGAACACCGGGGAGCTGTTTTTT
NA TRBD2 TRBJ2-1 TRBV30 CAWSVSGRDYNEQFF TGTGCCTGGAGTGTAAGCGGGAGGGACTACAATGAGCAGTTCTTC
NA NA TRBJ2-1 TRBV15 CATSRDLGNEQFF TGTGCCACCAGCAGAGATCTAGGGAATGAGCAGTTCTTC
few NA TRBJ2-2 TRBV2 CASSNDNTGELFF TGTGCCAGCAGTAACGACAACACCGGGGAGCTGTTTTTT
NA TRBD1 TRBJ1-4 TRBV7-8 CASSLAVDRNEKLFF TGTGCCAGCAGCTTAGCGGTGGACAGGAATGAAAAACTGTTTTTT
once NA TRBJ2-7 TRBV12-3/TRBV12-4 CASGRLSYEQYF TGTGCCAGCGGTCGGCTCTCCTACGAGCAGTACTTC
NA NA TRBJ1-1 TRBV2 CASSAPLGQANTEAFF TGTGCCAGCAGTGCACCTCTAGGACAAGCGAACACTGAAGCTTTCTTT
NA NA TRBJ2-2 TRBV7-6 CASSSEGRGNTGELFF TGTGCCAGCAGCTCAGAAGGCAGGGGAAACACCGGGGAGCTGTTTTTT
NA TRBD2 TRBJ2-5 TRBV3-1/TRBV3-2 CASSQERPSRLAGAQETQYF TGTGCCAGCAGCCAAGAAAGGCCGTCAAGACTAGCGGGGGCCCAAGAGACCCAGTACTTC
NA NA TRBJ1-3 TRBV18 CASSLGTQSSGNTIYF TGTGCCAGCTCACTTGGGACACAGAGCTCTGGAAACACCATATATTTT
NA TRBD1 TRBJ2-7 TRBV23-1 CASSPEHRDRGYEQYF TGCGCCAGCAGTCCCGAACACCGGGACAGGGGGTACGAGCAGTACTTC
NA NA TRBJ2-7 TRBV5-4 CASSFPTGQNYEQYF TGTGCCAGCAGCTTTCCGACGGGACAAAACTACGAGCAGTACTTC
NA TRBD1 TRBJ1-6 TRBV7-3 CASSPDRGPPLHF TGTGCCAGCAGCCCTGACAGGGGTCCACCCCTCCACTTT
NA NA TRBJ2-7 TRBV5-6 CASSLSGTGGRDEQYF TGTGCCAGCAGCTTGAGTGGGACTGGGGGACGGGACGAGCAGTACTTC
NA TRBD2 TRBJ2-5 TRBV27 CASSHGRPGETQYF TGTGCCAGCAGCCACGGGAGGCCCGGGGAGACCCAGTACTTC
NA TRBD1 TRBJ1-2 TRBV18 CASFPTLQGGNGYTF TGTGCCAGCTTCCCGACACTCCAGGGGGGGAATGGCTACACCTTC
NA TRBD2 TRBJ2-7 TRBV20-1 CSASSTSGRFYEQYF TGCAGTGCTAGTTCGACTAGCGGGAGATTCTACGAGCAGTACTTC
NA TRBD1 TRBJ2-7 TRBV19 CASSGGQGDEQYF TGTGCCAGTAGTGGGGGACAGGGCGACGAGCAGTACTTC
NA NA TRBJ1-2 TRBV6-2/TRBV6-3 CASSYGGGENYGYTF TGTGCCAGCAGTTACGGCGGGGGAGAAAACTATGGCTACACCTTC
NA NA TRBJ2-1 TRBV24-1 CATSDSQEGHPAYNEQFF TGTGCCACCAGTGACAGCCAAGAAGGACACCCGGCCTACAATGAGCAGTTCTTC
NA NA TRBJ1-3 TRBV24-1 CATQESLFSGNTIYF TGTGCCACGCAAGAAAGTCTCTTCTCTGGAAACACCATATATTTT